The 14 T cell receptor beta chains given below trace back to one sample, sequenced in a study of Ad26.COV2.S vaccination and SARS-CoV-2 variants. Data came from immunoSEQ multiplex PCR; TCRdb stores just in-frame clones and leaves some out. The top ten hold roughly 1.7% of the sample, which has more than 400,000 clones, roughly 90% seen once. Noted treatment: some 20 received Ad26.COV2.S at low or high dose, single or two shots; five or six received placebo; per-sample allocation not given. Following the first vaccine or placebo injection, samples were taken on day 63. The sample in question was peripheral blood, obtained in a trial of Ad26.COV2.S vaccine versus placebo. Source of these receptors: a person aged 18-60 years who received the Ad26.COV2.S COVID-19 vaccine or a placebo.

This sequence joins TRBV7-2 and TRBJ2-2; TRBD1 matches at 8 bases. Germline trimming cut 5 bases from V and 1 base from J; bases unmatched to any gene: 6. Germline assignment: CDR1 SGHTA and CDR2 FQGNSA. There are 16 residues in the CDR3. CDR3 sequence reads: CASSQQTGENTGELFF. The DNA for the CDR3 is TGTGCCAGCAGCCAGCAGACAGGGGAGAACACCGGGGAGCTGTTTTTT. The variable domain in full, completed from reference TRBV7-2 and TRBJ2-2, reads GAGVSQSPSNKVTEKGKDVELRCDPISGHTALYWYRQSLGQGLEFLIYFQGNSAPDKSGLPSDRFSAERTGGSVSTLTIQRTQQEDSAVYLCASSQQTGENTGELFFGEGSRLTVL.

The chain uses TRBV15 and TRBJ1-6; D call uncertain. Germline loops: CDR1 LNHNV, CDR2 YYDKDF (reference sequence). The CDR3 totals 17 residues. The germline V and J ends were trimmed by 4 bases and 11 bases, with 24 bases remaining between them. CDR3 sequence: CATSIRLFISPAAPLHF. The CDR3, as DNA: TGTGCCACCAGCATCCGCCTATTTATCAGTCCCGCGGCACCCCTCCACTTT.

The DNA for the CDR3 is TGCGCCAGCAGCTTGGCCCCCTCAAATCCGGGACAGGCGTCCTACGAGCAGTACTTC. This encodes CASSLAPSNPGQASYEQYF. The chain uses TRBV5-1 and TRBJ2-7, with TRBD1 identical over 8 bases. The CDR3 runs 19 residues. V was pared by 0 bases and J by 1 base, with 15 bases of the junction left unmatched. Per germline, CDR1 SGHRS and CDR2 YFSETQ.

This clone was observed many times. V gene TRBV13 combines with J gene TRBJ2-7, with 12 bases matching TRBD2. The V segment lost 6 bases and the J segment 3 bases; nucleotides outside the gene matches: 3. CDR1 and CDR2 from the germline V gene are PRHDT and FYEKMQ (reference sequence). The CDR3 length is 14 residues. This CDR3 is CASRRTSGVYEQYF. The DNA of the CDR3 is TGTGCCAGCAGGCGGACTAGCGGGGTCTACGAGCAGTACTTC.

This clone was observed once. The V call is TRBV4-1, the J call TRBJ1-1; D unclear. V shed 1 base and J shed 8 bases, with 5 bases lying between them. Germline CDR1 reads MGHRA; CDR2 reads YSYEKL. CDR3 length: 11 amino acids. The CDR3 DNA follows: TGCGCCAGCAGCCAAGGTTGGGAAGCTTTCTTT. This codes for CASSQGWEAFF.

The chain combines TRBV5-4 with TRBJ2-7; D uncertain. V lost 3 bases and J 2 bases, leaving 9 bases between the germline ends. Germline loops: CDR1 SGHNT, CDR2 YYREEE (reference sequence). This CDR3 spans 13 amino acids. CDR3 DNA sequence: TGTGCCAGCAGCTCGGGCCTGCCCTACGAGCAGTACTTC. It codes for CASSSGLPYEQYF.

The chain uses TRBV3-1 (or the pseudogene TRBV3-2) and TRBJ2-7, with D perhaps matching TRBD1 or TRBD2 (5 bases each). There are 16 residues in the CDR3. Per germline, CDR1 LGHDT and CDR2 YNNKEL (reference sequence). Trimming removed 5 bases from V and 2 bases from J, with 19 bases in between. The chain's CDR3 is CASSAYSGTSTYEQYF. As DNA, the CDR3 is TGTGCCAGCAGCGCGTATTCCGGGACCTCTACCTACGAGCAGTACTTC.

V is TRBV7-9 and J is TRBJ2-3, with D perhaps given as TRBD1 or TRBD2 (5 bases each). Germline V gene sequence: CDR1 SEHNR, CDR2 FQNEAQ (reference sequence). V was pared by 5 bases and J by 9 bases, with 24 bases between. This CDR3 spans 16 amino acids. CDR3 sequence: CASSNTYGTTGLTQYF. CDR3 in DNA: TGTGCCAGCAGCAATACTTACGGGACGACTGGTCTGACGCAGTATTTT.

This chain connects TRBV7-2 to TRBJ1-5; 7 bases line up with TRBD1. The trim removed 2 bases at V and 3 bases at J, leaving 7 bases unmatched. The CDR3 has 16 residues. Germline CDR1 is SGHTA and CDR2 is FQGNSA. The DNA of the CDR3 is TGTGCCAGCAGCTTATACCCAGGGGGTCTCAATCAGCCCCAGCATTTT. Translated: CASSLYPGGLNQPQHF.

The rearrangement uses TRBV6-2 or TRBV6-3 and TRBJ2-5; TRBD1 agrees at 7 bases. The junction had 12 bases not matched to a gene; V was cut back by 6 bases and J by 5 bases. The germline V gene has CDR1 MNHEY and CDR2 SVGEGT. The CDR3 is 15 residues long. The chain's CDR3 is CASSDRVRTWETQYF. CDR3 nucleotide sequence: TGTGCCAGCAGCGACAGGGTGAGGACCTGGGAGACCCAGTACTTC.

V usage is TRBV28 and J usage is TRBJ2-7; no clear D. V lost 4 bases and J lost 2, with 6 bases in between. The germline gives CDR1 MDHEN, CDR2 SYDVKM. The length of the CDR3 is 12 residues. As DNA, the CDR3 is TGTGCCAGCAGTTCTGGAGCCTACGAGCAGTACTTC. Encoded protein: CASSSGAYEQYF.

The chain has TRBV27 and TRBJ1-4; the match to TRBD1 covers 9 bases. Losses at the gene ends were 3 bases for V and 3 bases for J; bases not matched to a gene: 8. Germline V gives CDR1 MNHEY, CDR2 SMNVEV (reference sequence). The CDR3 is made up of 17 amino acids. CDR3 protein: CASSFHFGTGPNEKLFF. CDR3 coding DNA: TGTGCCAGCAGTTTTCACTTCGGGACAGGGCCTAATGAAAAACTGTTTTTT.

The rearrangement uses TRBV27 and TRBJ2-3; D is unresolved. The germline V gene encodes CDR1 MNHEY and CDR2 SMNVEV (reference sequence). The CDR3 runs 16 residues. Trimming took 0 bases from V and 0 from J, leaving 10 bases between them. The CDR3 DNA follows: TGTGCCAGCAGTTTATCCCGCCAGATTAGCACAGATACGCAGTATTTT. This sequence encodes CASSLSRQISTDTQYF.

The chain uses TRBV19 and TRBJ2-1; D ambiguous. The germline V gene encodes CDR1 LNHDA and CDR2 SQIVND (reference sequence). The V end was cut by 5 bases, the J end by 4 bases, with 6 bases between. This CDR3 is built from 12 residues. The CDR3 spells CASSYRYNEQFF. The CDR3 region has the DNA TGTGCCAGTAGTTACAGATACAATGAGCAGTTCTTC.